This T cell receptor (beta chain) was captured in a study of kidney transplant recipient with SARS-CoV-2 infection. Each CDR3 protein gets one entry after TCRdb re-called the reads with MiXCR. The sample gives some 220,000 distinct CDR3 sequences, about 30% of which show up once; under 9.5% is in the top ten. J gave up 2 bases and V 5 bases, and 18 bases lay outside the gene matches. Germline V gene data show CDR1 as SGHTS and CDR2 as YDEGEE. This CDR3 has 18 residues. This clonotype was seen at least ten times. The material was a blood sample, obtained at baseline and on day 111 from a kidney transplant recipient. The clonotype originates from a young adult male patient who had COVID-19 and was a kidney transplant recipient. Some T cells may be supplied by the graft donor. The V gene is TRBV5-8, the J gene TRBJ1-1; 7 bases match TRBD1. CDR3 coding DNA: TGTGCCAGCAGTTCCACAGGGGCCTCCACCTCGATCAACACTGAAGCTTTCTTT. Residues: CASSSTGASTSINTEAFF.